A selection of T cell receptor beta chains follows, all from one sample in a study of CD8 T cells in ankylosing spondylitis. Each CDR3 protein gets one entry after TCRdb re-called the 5' RACE reads with MiXCR. This sample has about 390,000 distinct CDR3 sequences, with about 22% found just once. Material for sequencing was blood, either unsorted or a sorted T cell fraction (not recorded which). These receptors all stem from a male donor with ankylosing spondylitis. Both conserved end residues are part of each CDR3. Each record gives: D gene, J gene, clone size, V gene, CDR3 DNA, CDR3 protein. A D gene is named only where the DNA matches it firmly. A clone size is listed for some rows: how often the clone was seen (once, few, many), or a class if it is expanded.

D: TRBD1; J: TRBJ1-4; size: .; V: TRBV6-1; DNA: TGTGCCACCCATAGACGACAGGGGAGCGAAAAACTGTTTTTT; CDR3: CATHRRQGSEKLFF
D: .; J: TRBJ2-1; size: many; V: TRBV20-1; DNA: TGCAGTGCCCCCCTCCAGGAGGTCTACAATGAGCAGTTCTTC; CDR3: CSAPLQEVYNEQFF
D: .; J: TRBJ2-7; size: .; V: TRBV5-5; DNA: TGTGCCAGCAGTGAGTCGGGAGTCTACGAGCAGTACTTC; CDR3: CASSESGVYEQYF
D: TRBD1; J: TRBJ1-1; size: .; V: TRBV6-5; DNA: TGTGCCAGCTTACAGGGGCGTGAAGCTTTCTTT; CDR3: CASLQGREAFF
D: .; J: TRBJ2-7; size: .; V: TRBV5-1; DNA: TGCGCCAGCAGCTCTATCGACGGTACCGGCGAGCAGTACTTC; CDR3: CASSSIDGTGEQYF
D: TRBD1; J: TRBJ1-4; size: few; V: TRBV3-1; DNA: TGTGCCAGCAGCCAGGGCACAGGGGGCATTGAAAAACTGTTTTTT; CDR3: CASSQGTGGIEKLFF
D: TRBD2; J: TRBJ2-1; size: few; V: TRBV28; DNA: TGTGCCAGCAGTTTATTTGTAGCGGGAGTCCTCAATGAGCAGTTCTTC; CDR3: CASSLFVAGVLNEQFF
D: TRBD1; J: TRBJ2-5; size: few; V: TRBV4-2; DNA: TGTGCCAGCAGCGCGCGACAGGGTCAGGAGACCCAGTACTTC; CDR3: CASSARQGQETQYF
D: TRBD1; J: TRBJ2-2; size: many; V: TRBV7-2; DNA: TGTGCCAGCAGCTTAGAAACGACAGGGGTACCCGGGGAGCTGTTTTTT; CDR3: CASSLETTGVPGELFF
D: .; J: TRBJ1-2; size: .; V: TRBV11-2; DNA: TGTGCCAGCAGCTTAGGGGGATTTCCTGGCGGCTACACCTTC; CDR3: CASSLGGFPGGYTF
D: TRBD1; J: TRBJ1-3; size: few; V: TRBV11-2; DNA: TGTGCCAGCAGTTCGGCGGGCGGGACAGGGGCTTACTCTGGAAACACCATATATTTT; CDR3: CASSSAGGTGAYSGNTIYF
D: .; J: TRBJ2-3; size: many; V: TRBV5-8; DNA: TGTGCCAGCAGCAGCGGGGCGGGGGCGAGCACAGATACGCAGTATTTT; CDR3: CASSSGAGASTDTQYF
D: .; J: TRBJ2-1; size: .; V: TRBV7-8; DNA: TGTGCCAGCAGCTTACAGGGGAATGAGCAGTTCTTC; CDR3: CASSLQGNEQFF
D: .; J: TRBJ1-2; size: few; V: TRBV10-3; DNA: TGTGCCATCAGCAACCAGGGAGCTAACTATGGCTACACCTTC; CDR3: CAISNQGANYGYTF
D: .; J: TRBJ2-2; size: .; V: TRBV9; DNA: TGTGCCAGCACTTACGACACGTCAGGCACCGGGGAGCTGTTTTTT; CDR3: CASTYDTSGTGELFF
D: .; J: TRBJ1-5; size: .; V: TRBV12-3/TRBV12-4; DNA: TGTGCCACCGGGCTGCTTAGCAATCAGCCCCAGCATTTT; CDR3: CATGLLSNQPQHF
D: .; J: TRBJ1-1; size: .; V: TRBV7-9; DNA: TGTGCCAGCAGCTTATATAAAGACGGAGCTGAAGCTTTCTTT; CDR3: CASSLYKDGAEAFF
D: TRBD2; J: TRBJ2-7; size: .; V: TRBV20-1; DNA: TGCAGTGCTAGAGATGGAACTAGCGGAACTATCTCCGAGCAGTACTTC; CDR3: CSARDGTSGTISEQYF
D: TRBD2; J: TRBJ2-1; size: few; V: TRBV29-1; DNA: TGCAGCGATAGACTAGCGGGAGGTTACAATGAGCAGTTCTTC; CDR3: CSDRLAGGYNEQFF
D: TRBD2; J: TRBJ2-1; size: .; V: TRBV6-1; DNA: TGTGCCAGCAGTAGTAGCGGGCTTTACAACAATGAGCAGTTCTTC; CDR3: CASSSSGLYNNEQFF
D: .; J: TRBJ1-2; size: .; V: TRBV7-8; DNA: TGTGCCAGCAGTTACAGGGACTCTGGCTACACCTTC; CDR3: CASSYRDSGYTF
D: .; J: TRBJ1-4; size: .; V: TRBV23-1; DNA: TGCGCCAGCACCGAGTGGGAAAAACTGTTTTTT; CDR3: CASTEWEKLFF